The text below deals with one T cell receptor (beta chain). Its antigen is unknown. This specimen belongs to a study of T cell responses to AZD1222 COVID-19 vaccine. Broader study findings: The repertoires were collected only after the peak T cell response.

Libraries were prepared by immunoSEQ multiplex PCR; TCRdb keeps only in-frame clonotypes and omits some of them. The sample has tens of thousands of clones; 75% to 95% are singletons. The V and J ends lost 4 bases and 0 bases respectively, with 11 bases between them. Germline values: CDR1 SGDLS, CDR2 YYNGEE. This CDR3 contains 15 residues. This material consisted of peripheral blood, taken 28 days after the second AZD1222 dose. The sequence derives from an adult who received the AZD1222 COVID-19 vaccine. The rearrangement joins TRBV9 to TRBJ1-3, with D unresolved. CDR3 sequence reads: CASSPHLSSGNTIYF. DNA of the CDR3: TGTGCCAGCAGCCCCCACCTGAGCTCTGGAAACACCATATATTTT.